Below are 3 T cell receptor beta chains sequenced from a single sample in a study of early T cells in non-severe SARS-CoV-2 infection. TCRdb re-derived calls from the 5' RACE reads in MiXCR, one entry per CDR3 protein. The data hold over 30,000 distinct CDR3 sequences, with approximately 7.1% observed a single time. The sequences come from whole blood, collected at baseline. The receptors here all came from an adult who was a healthcare worker with PCR-confirmed SARS-CoV-2 infection or an uninfected control (not recorded which).

This clonotype was recorded only once. This CDR3 reads CASSPTDWRRRTGELFF. In nucleotides, the CDR3 is TGTGCCAGCTCACCTACCGACTGGCGGAGACGGACCGGGGAGCTGTTTTTT. The chain employs TRBV18 and TRBJ2-2; D unclear. V gave up 3 bases and J gave up 5 bases, with 19 bases separating them. Germline V gene lookup returns CDR1 KGHSH and CDR2 LQKENI. This CDR3 has 17 amino acids.

This clonotype was counted ten times or more. V is TRBV24-1 and J is TRBJ2-1; D possibly corresponds to TRBD2 (5 bases). Trimming took off 7 bases at V and 5 bases at J, with 17 bases between the two ends. The CDR3 consists of 15 residues. Germline assignment: CDR1 KGHDR and CDR2 SFDVKD. The CDR3 nucleotides are TGTGCCACCAGCCCGTGGCAGCGGCCCCACAATGAGCAGTTCTTC. Translation: CATSPWQRPHNEQFF.

The chain uses TRBV7-2 and TRBJ2-5; D is undetermined. This CDR3 is built from 12 residues. V gave up 6 bases and J gave up 0 bases, with 5 bases separating them. CDR1 is SGHTA and CDR2 is FQGNSA in the germline V gene. The CDR3 nucleotides read TGTGCCAGCAGGACATACCAAGAGACCCAGTACTTC. Translated: CASRTYQETQYF.